This T cell receptor beta chain emerged from a study of blood T cells in healthy people across ages. Alongside a J-beta primer mix, a sample-barcoded 5' primer served in a second PCR lasting about 7 to 12 cycles. In TCRdb, the 5' RACE reads were re-called with MiXCR into one record per CDR3 protein. This sample has over 1,500,000 distinct CDR3 sequences, with 35% to 50% found just once. The CDR3 has 15 amino acids. V lost 5 bases, J lost 0 bases, and 14 bases lay in between. The germline V gene has CDR1 ENHRY and CDR2 SYGVKD. RNA extraction gave at least 5.5 micrograms of total RNA per sample. Material for sequencing was blood. The clonotype was recovered from a human donor in good health. The V call is TRBV10-3, the J call TRBJ2-7; D is possibly TRBD1 (5 bases). The CDR3 region is CAISSTELSSYEQYF. CDR3 in DNA: TGTGCCATCAGTTCGACAGAGCTAAGCTCCTACGAGCAGTACTTC.